These T cell receptor beta chains were read from a single sample in a study of response to subunit inactivated influenza vaccine. TCRdb ran MiXCR on the RT-PCR reads and lists one entry per CDR3 protein. The repertoire holds under 850,000 distinct CDR3 sequences, with under 20% as singletons. Sample: PBMCs from blood, taken around 5 days after vaccination. The origin of the receptors is a man over 45 who received an inactivated influenza vaccine. Each CDR3 is given with its conserved first and last residue. Fields, in order: V gene, J gene, D gene, clone size, CDR3 DNA, CDR3 protein. D genes are given only for firm matches. Some rows mark clone size as missing; the rest say once, few, many or name a class of expanded clone.

TRBV7-9	TRBJ2-7	-	-	TGTGCCAGCAGCCAAACGGAATTTAGACCGGGCGTCGAGCAGTACTTC	CASSQTEFRPGVEQYF
TRBV29-1	TRBJ1-1	TRBD1	few	TGCAGCGCAATGGGACAGGGAGGCACTGAAGCTTTCTTT	CSAMGQGGTEAFF
TRBV9	TRBJ2-7	-	many	TGTGCCAGCAGCCCGGGGAGGAACGAGCAGTACTTC	CASSPGRNEQYF
TRBV29-1	TRBJ2-7	TRBD1	-	TGCAGCGTGGAACTAACCGACAGGGGGCTTTACGAGCAGTACTTC	CSVELTDRGLYEQYF
TRBV9	TRBJ1-6	-	-	TGTGCCAGCAGCGTTGGGCCGACTATAAATTCACCCCTCCACTTT	CASSVGPTINSPLHF
TRBV12-3/TRBV12-4	TRBJ2-1	-	-	TGTGCCAGCAGTCGGACTAAGGGTGAGCAGTTCTTC	CASSRTKGEQFF
TRBV28	TRBJ1-1	-	-	TGTGCCAGCACAGTAAATCGCCGAGAGAAAGCTTTCTTT	CASTVNRREKAFF
TRBV12-3/TRBV12-4	TRBJ2-1	TRBD2	-	TGTGCCAGCAGGATCCTAGCGGGAGGTGGTGATGAGCAGTTCTTC	CASRILAGGGDEQFF
TRBV5-1	TRBJ2-2	TRBD2	-	TGCGCCAGCACCCCGGGGGGGGGCGCCGACGGGGAGCTGTTTTTT	CASTPGGGADGELFF
TRBV20-1	TRBJ2-1	TRBD2	few	TGCAGTGCTTTGTCGGGGGGAAACCAGCAGTTCTTC	CSALSGGNQQFF
TRBV20-1	TRBJ2-1	-	few	TGCAGTGCATACAGGGAAAGGGTGGGCAATGAGCAGTTCTTC	CSAYRERVGNEQFF
TRBV28	TRBJ1-5	-	-	TGTGCCAGCAGTTTAGTGTACACCCATCAGCCCCAGCATTTT	CASSLVYTHQPQHF
TRBV12-3/TRBV12-4	TRBJ2-3	-	few	TGTGCCAGCAGTCCAGGAACAGGGTTGGGTACGCAGTATTTT	CASSPGTGLGTQYF
TRBV2	TRBJ2-7	-	-	TGTGCCAGCAGTTTACTGGACCAGCAGTACTTC	CASSLLDQQYF
TRBV5-1	TRBJ1-6	-	-	TGCGCCAGCAGCTTGGGACTTTTTGCCAGCTCCTATAATTCACCCCTCCACTTT	CASSLGLFASSYNSPLHF
TRBV7-9	TRBJ2-7	TRBD1	once	TGTGCCAGCAGCGTCGGCCCACAGGGGGTCGAGCAGTACTTC	CASSVGPQGVEQYF
TRBV12-3/TRBV12-4	TRBJ1-4	TRBD1	many	TGTGCCAGCAGTAGAACTACAGGGGGGACTAATGAAAAACTGTTTTTT	CASSRTTGGTNEKLFF
TRBV6-5	TRBJ2-7	-	few	TGTGCCAGCAGTTACTTAGATTGGGGGACCTCAGGGCACGAGCAGTACTTC	CASSYLDWGTSGHEQYF
TRBV5-6	TRBJ2-7	-	-	TGTGCCAGCAGCCTGTGGGCTAGCGATCCCTACGAGCAGTACTTC	CASSLWASDPYEQYF
TRBV9	TRBJ2-7	TRBD2	-	TGTGCCAGCAGCCATGGTAAGCGGGGCTACGAGCAGTACTTC	CASSHGKRGYEQYF
TRBV3-1	TRBJ2-7	TRBD1	-	TGTGCCAGCAGCCAAGGAGGGACAGGGGGGGAGCAGTACTTC	CASSQGGTGGEQYF
TRBV2	TRBJ1-2	-	-	TGTGCCAGCAGTGATGTGGCAGTCTATGGCTACACCTTC	CASSDVAVYGYTF
TRBV20-1	TRBJ2-7	-	many	TGCAGTGCCACGCGAGGAGGGGGGAGCACCTACGAGCAGTACTTC	CSATRGGGSTYEQYF